This T cell receptor beta chain was observed in a study of human T cells and chemical hapten exposure (dated by TCRdb to the early 2020s). Broadly, across the study: For sensitization, 2% DPC in acetone was applied to an approximately 2 cm by approximately 2 cm area of upper inner arm skin. Patients additionally received weekly therapeutic DPC doses to the scalp throughout the roughly 24-week study period. Patch testing on the upper back used Finn chambers containing 0.01% DPC, with scoring done after 6 days according to International Contact Dermatitis Research Group standards. Most of the patients in the cohort were female, and the cohort covered alopecia areata with under or over 50% scalp involvement, alopecia totalis and alopecia universalis. Libraries were pooled for sequencing, and variation in per-sample TCR yields was attributed mainly to small differences in library volumes within the pool. This study followed changes in the peripheral blood TCR repertoire in vivo during primary and secondary sensitization of alopecia patients to the hapten diphenylcyclopropenone (DPC). Patient blood was sampled pre-sensitization (week 0) and at 2, 6 and about 24 weeks after DPC sensitization. Twenty-nine alopecia patients gave blood for TCR sequencing at one to four time points (pre-sensitization, 2, 6 and 24 weeks). The paper as a whole reports these results and caveats: Patch test score correlated positively with the number of PT1 expanded TCRs, reaching significance at thresholds 8, 16 and 32 but not at 4. DPC sensitization did not change how many TCRs were above 1 in 1000 frequency, and no evidence was found of alterations in global repertoire structure. Repeated subsampling changed both the strength of the expansion versus patch-test correlation and the threshold at which that correlation became significant. Compared with pre-sensitization or healthy control sets, expanded TCRs formed significantly more large CDR3 similarity clusters, which is consistent with antigen-driven responses. All patients had alopecia, a presumed autoimmune disease, so their immune response might differ from that of healthy individuals.

The library came from RACE. Sequencer: NextSeq 500. During library preparation, unique molecular identifiers were attached to individual cDNA molecules so that TCRs could be counted in a quantitative, reproducible way. For every blood RNA sample, sequencing covered both the TCR alpha and TCR beta chains. The authors processed their data as follows. Samples had a median of around 92,000 TCRs, with a range from about 23,224 to 700,000. V, J and CDR3 annotation of the TCR reads was carried out using the Decombinator software suite. For the PS versus PT1 abundance plots, all samples were subsampled to the same number of TCRs (28,000). Expanded TCRs were defined as absent before sensitization and observed at least eight times at the 2-week time point. The public reads were reprocessed in TCRdb via fastp at Q25 and MiXCR, keeping in-frame beta chains. Each CDR3 protein appears once, grouped with its most common genes and DNA. The V and J calls were not made by the authors but by TCRdb's processing. Present in this sample are over 150,000 distinct CDR3 sequences, around a quarter of which were seen just once. Of the sample, roughly 2.2% is held by the ten largest clones.

A note on this clonotype: Its antigen is unknown. Base qualities were left out, and no much larger clone turns up one base away.

Sequences MNHEY (CDR1) and SVGEGT (CDR2) are obtained from the germline V gene. The CDR3 measures 18 amino acids from cysteine to phenylalanine. Only CDR3 DNA remains: 54 bases, in frame from the first base. The germline V end is reduced by 0 bases and the J end by 6 bases; junction bases left unmatched: 15. Sample time point, as interpreted from the label and publication: patch test 3, about 24 weeks after DPC sensitization. In light of the paper, this sample's treatment or condition label describes: therapeutic diphenylcyclopropenone sensitization with weekly scalp DPC. Blood at each patch-test visit was drawn before the patch test was applied. Patients were considered eligible if aged 18 to 70, diagnosed with alopecia and deemed suitable for DPC therapy, and patients were excluded if pregnant. Total RNA was isolated from unfractionated whole blood collected in Tempus Blood RNA tubes.

The source material was whole blood, sampled in connection with sensitization to the hapten diphenylcyclopropenone (DPC). The rearrangement combines TRBV6-2 or TRBV6-3 with TRBJ1-1; TRBD1 matches 8 bases in the middle. The TCR was taken from a woman younger than 35 with alopecia areata. Some clones in this sample may be carry-over from other donors' samples. The CDR3 reads as follows: CASSYSVGRGPEGAEAFF. The sequenced DNA is TGTGCCAGCAGTTACTCGGTGGGCAGGGGGCCCGAGGGGGCTGAAGCTTTCTTT.